The 31 T cell receptor beta chains presented below share a single source sample, sequenced in a study of immune evolution from preneoplasia to lung adenocarcinoma. Some clones are missing from TCRdb's copy, which holds only in-frame ones; the method was immunoSEQ multiplex PCR. Among 9,000 to 10,000 clones listed, approximately 75% were seen once. Source material: FFPE lung adenocarcinoma in situ tissue. These receptors were collected from a person aged 80 or older with lung adenocarcinoma.

This chain joins TRBV28 and TRBJ1-1, with 11 bases identical to TRBD1. The V gene end was trimmed by 6 bases and the J gene end by 5 bases; junction bases not matched to a gene: 11. In germline, CDR1 is MDHEN, CDR2 SYDVKM. CDR3 length: 16 residues. The CDR3 DNA is TGTGCCAGCAGACGTCCCGGGACAGGGGGAAGGACTGAAGCTTTCTTT. This codes for CASRRPGTGGRTEAFF.

J is TRBJ2-5 and V is TRBV7-2; D not resolved. The CDR3 has 15 residues. CDR1 and CDR2 from the germline V gene are SGHTA and FQGNSA. V was trimmed by 5 bases and J by 0 bases, leaving 13 bases between them. The DNA of the CDR3 is TGTGCCAGCAGCCCGAGAGGAGTGTACCAAGAGACCCAGTACTTC. It translates to CASSPRGVYQETQYF.

This clone was seen only once. The V and J genes are TRBV7-2 and TRBJ2-5; TRBD2 matches 14 bases. Trimming cost V 4 bases and J 4 bases; bases outside gene matches: 5. This CDR3 is 16 amino acids long. From germline, CDR1 is SGHTA and CDR2 FQGNSA. CDR3 in DNA: TGTGCCAGCAGCTCCGGACTAGCGGGGGGCGGAGAGACCCAGTACTTC. It codes for CASSSGLAGGGETQYF.

The CDR3 loop reads CASSYGLGTDTQYF. The CDR3 DNA follows: TGTGCCAGCAGTTACGGACTGGGCACAGATACGCAGTATTTT. The chain joins TRBV6-6 to TRBJ2-3, with D perhaps matching TRBD2 (5 bases). CDR3 length: 14 residues. V was clipped by 2 bases and J by 1 base, with 7 bases between them. CDR1 and CDR2 from the germline V gene are MNHNY and SVGAGI (reference sequence).

The chain combines TRBV9 with TRBJ2-7; no reliable D call. The V and J ends lost 0 bases and 6 bases respectively, with 16 bases between them. The CDR3 consists of 15 residues. Germline V gene data show CDR1 as SGDLS and CDR2 as YYNGEE. The CDR3 spells CASSVVPEPWGEQYF. In DNA, the CDR3 is TGTGCCAGCAGCGTAGTCCCCGAGCCCTGGGGCGAGCAGTACTTC.

This clone is labeled medium-sized (0.01 to 0.1%). The chain carries TRBV15 and TRBJ2-5; no clear D gene. The CDR3 sequence is 13 residues long. V lost 3 bases and J lost 4, with 9 bases in between. Germline V gene data show CDR1 as LNHNV and CDR2 as YYDKDF (reference sequence). Here the CDR3 reads CATSRIAGETQYF. For the CDR3, the DNA is TGTGCCACCAGCAGGATAGCCGGAGAGACCCAGTACTTC.

V gene TRBV5-1 combines with J gene TRBJ2-2; 8 bases are a match to TRBD1. Losses at the gene ends were 3 bases for V and 6 bases for J; bases not matched to a gene: 7. There are 15 residues in the CDR3. Germline assignment: CDR1 SGHRS and CDR2 YFSETQ. The CDR3 DNA sequence: TGCGCCAGCAGCTACGGACAGGGAGGAGCCGGGGAGCTGTTTTTT. It encodes CASSYGQGGAGELFF.

V and J are TRBV2 and TRBJ2-2; tentative D call: TRBD2 (6 bases). The CDR3 is made up of 15 amino acids. Trimming pared 3 bases from V and 5 bases from J, leaving 13 bases between. Germline CDR1 and CDR2: SNHLY and FYNNEI. The CDR3 coding sequence is TGTGCCAGCAGTGAGGAGGGTCGGGGAACCGGGGAGCTGTTTTTT. It codes for CASSEEGRGTGELFF. Full variable domain (rest looked up from reference TRBV2 and TRBJ2-2): EPEVTQTPSHQVTQMGQEVILRCVPISNHLYFYWYRQILGQKVEFLVSFYNNEISEKSEIFDDQFSVERPDGSNFTLKIRSTKLEDSAMYFCASSEEGRGTGELFFGEGSRLTVL.

The gene calls are TRBV6-6 and TRBJ2-3, with no clear D. This CDR3 contains 14 residues. Germline V CDR1 and CDR2: MNHNY, SVGAGI (reference sequence). V lost 8 bases and J lost 2, with 14 bases in between. The CDR3 DNA follows: TGTGCCAGCCCCAAGAAACCGAACACAGATACGCAGTATTTT. Its protein product is CASPKKPNTDTQYF.

CDR3: CASSQETGVEAFF. CDR3 nucleotides: TGTGCCAGCAGCCAAGAGACAGGAGTTGAAGCTTTCTTT. This chain joins TRBV4-2 and TRBJ1-1, with a possible D match to TRBD1 (6 bases). CDR1 is LGHNA, CDR2 YNFKEQ, per germline. This CDR3 has 13 amino acids. With 0 bases removed from V and 7 bases from J, the gap between germline ends came to 9 bases.

A word on this clone: Its ends do not fully match the called genes, so a read error is possible. V is TRBV4-2 and J is TRBJ1-2, with 9 nucleotides matching TRBD1. The length of the CDR3 is 15 residues. Germline V lookup: CDR1 LGHNA, CDR2 YNFKEQ. DNA for the CDR3: TGTGCCAGCAGCCTTTTAGGGACAGGGCTCTATGACTACACCTTC. Residues: CASSLLGTGLYDYTF.

This chain connects TRBV5-4 to TRBJ1-1, with 7 bases lining up with TRBD1. V lost 2 bases to trimming and J lost 6 bases; unmatched junction nucleotides: 10. This CDR3 spans 15 amino acids. CDR1 is SGHNT and CDR2 is YYREEE in the germline V gene (reference sequence). Written as DNA, the CDR3 is TGTGCCAGCAGCTTAGGAGGGGGCGTGGGCGCTGAAGCTTTCTTT. Protein sequence: CASSLGGGVGAEAFF. Full variable domain (outside the CDR3, taken from reference TRBV5-4 and TRBJ1-1): ETGVTQSPTHLIKTRGQQVTLRCSSQSGHNTVSWYQQALGQGPQFIFQYYREEENGRGNFPPRFSGLQFPNYSSELNVNALELDDSALYLCASSLGGGVGAEAFFGQGTRLTVV.

With respect to this clone: An end of the junction differs from the germline gene, which may be a read error. The chain recombines TRBV23-1 with TRBJ1-2; 7 bases align to TRBD1. TRBV23-1 is an ORF for which the function is uncertain. This CDR3 has 17 amino acids. The CDR3 here is CASSQCVRTTGRHGYTF. CDR3 nucleotides: TGCGCCAGCAGTCAATGCGTACGTACGACAGGGCGGCATGGCTATACCTTC.

Here the CDR3 DNA reads TGTGCCAGCAGCCCCGGGGACAGGGGCGATGATGAGCAGTTCTTC. Amino acid sequence: CASSPGDRGDDEQFF. The gene calls are TRBV5-5 and TRBJ2-1; 10 nucleotides align to TRBD1. This CDR3 has 15 residues. CDR1 is SGHKS and CDR2 is YYEKEE in the germline V gene (reference sequence). Trimming took 4 bases from V and 8 from J; bases not matched to a gene: 9.

The V and J genes are TRBV11-3 and TRBJ2-5, with TRBD1 matching over 7 bases. Germline trimming cut 5 bases from V and 1 base from J; bases unmatched to any gene: 4. Germline values: CDR1 SGHNT, CDR2 YENEEA. CDR3 length equals 14 residues. In DNA form, the CDR3 reads TGTGCCAGCAGCACCCGGGACAGCCAAGAGACCCAGTACTTC. It codes for CASSTRDSQETQYF.

The V gene is TRBV9, the J gene TRBJ2-1, with TRBD2 matching 10 bases. The V and J ends lost 0 bases and 7 bases, in that order; junction bases with no gene match: 4. The CDR3 length is 15 residues. Per germline, CDR1 SGDLS and CDR2 YYNGEE. The CDR3 region is CASSVGSGGANEQFF. In DNA form, the CDR3 reads TGTGCCAGCAGCGTAGGAAGCGGGGGGGCTAATGAGCAGTTCTTC.

V gene TRBV2 combines with J gene TRBJ2-6; possible D gene TRBD1, 6 bases. Trimming took off 6 bases at V and 2 bases at J, with 8 bases between the two ends. The CDR3 has 14 amino acids. The germline V gene has CDR1 SNHLY and CDR2 FYNNEI. The CDR3 region has the DNA TGTGCCAGCAGAGAGGGGGCTGGGGCCAACGTCCTGACTTTC. Amino acid sequence: CASREGAGANVLTF.

The chain links TRBV7-2 to TRBJ2-5; no clear D gene. Trimming removed 5 bases at V and 2 bases at J, with 9 bases between. The germline V gene has CDR1 SGHTA and CDR2 FQGNSA. The CDR3 length is 13 residues. The CDR3 here is CASSPAGQETQYF. The CDR3 nucleotides are TGTGCCAGCAGCCCCGCCGGTCAAGAGACCCAGTACTTC.

The V gene is TRBV25-1, the J gene TRBJ1-6, with unresolved D. The germline CDR1 and CDR2 sequences are MGHDK and SYGVNS. This CDR3 contains 12 residues. Trimming removed 3 bases at V and 8 bases at J, with 5 bases between. CDR3 residues: CASSDGHSPLHF. The CDR3 DNA reads TGTGCCAGCAGTGATGGGCATTCACCCCTCCACTTT.

This chain links TRBV19 with TRBJ2-7, with 7 bases lining up with TRBD2. The CDR3 loop spans 14 amino acids. Germline V gives CDR1 LNHDA, CDR2 SQIVND (reference sequence). The V and J ends lost 4 bases and 6 bases, in that order; junction bases with no gene match: 9. The CDR3 reads CASSSGGLIGEQYF. CDR3 nucleotides: TGTGCCAGTAGTAGCGGGGGTCTTATCGGCGAGCAGTACTTC.

The CDR3 nucleotides read TGTGCCAGCACTACTACAGGGGGGGGGAACGAGCAGTACTTC. It encodes CASTTTGGGNEQYF. V gene TRBV2 combines with J gene TRBJ2-7, with D possibly matching TRBD1 (8 bases). The CDR3 totals 14 residues. CDR1 SNHLY and CDR2 FYNNEI come from the germline V gene. V lost 7 bases, J lost 5 bases, and 18 bases lay in between.

The gene calls are TRBV5-6 and TRBJ1-4; D call uncertain. The CDR3 runs 14 residues. Germline lookup yields CDR1 SGHDT and CDR2 YYEEEE. The germline V and J ends were trimmed by 0 bases and 7 bases, with 10 bases remaining between them. The CDR3 bases are TGTGCCAGCAGCTTGGCTGGGTTTGGTGAAAAACTGTTTTTT. It is translated as CASSLAGFGEKLFF.

This chain uses TRBV19 with TRBJ2-7; no firm D call. This CDR3 has 12 amino acids. Per germline, CDR1 LNHDA and CDR2 SQIVND (reference sequence). V was cut by 4 bases and J by 3 bases, with 7 bases left in between. The CDR3 loop is CASSTAGYEQYF. The CDR3 bases are TGTGCCAGTAGTACCGCCGGCTACGAGCAGTACTTC. Together with reference TRBV19 and TRBJ2-7, the CDR3 gives the full variable domain: DGGITQSPKYLFRKEGQNVTLSCEQNLNHDAMYWYRQDPGQGLRLIYYSQIVNDFQKGDIAEGYSVSREKKESFPLTVTSAQKNPTAFYLCASSTAGYEQYFGPGTRLTVT.

The V call is TRBV7-2, the J call TRBJ1-3, with D possibly TRBD1 on 6 matching bases. CDR1 and CDR2 from the germline V gene are SGHTA and FQGNSA. Trimming removed 5 bases from V and 0 bases from J, with 17 bases in between. The CDR3 spans 17 residues. The CDR3 here is CASSPQGTPSSGNTIYF. The CDR3 DNA sequence: TGTGCCAGCAGCCCCCAGGGGACCCCTAGCTCTGGAAACACCATATATTTT.

The V call is TRBV4-2, the J call TRBJ1-3; D ambiguous. Germline values: CDR1 LGHNA, CDR2 YNFKEQ. The V gene lost 1 base and the J gene lost 0 bases, with 13 bases spanning the gap. The CDR3 runs 17 residues. The CDR3 here is CASSQVVGLSSGNTIYF. The DNA for the CDR3 is TGTGCCAGCAGCCAAGTCGTTGGGCTCAGCTCTGGAAACACCATATATTTT.

This chain links TRBV4-3 with TRBJ2-2; unclear D gene. The CDR3 is 13 amino acids. Deletions cut 0 bases from V and 3 bases from J, with 2 bases between. Germline V CDR1 and CDR2: LGHNA, YSLEER. CDR3: CASSQDYTGELFF. The DNA for the CDR3 is TGCGCCAGCAGCCAAGACTACACCGGGGAGCTGTTTTTT.

For this clone: A junction end diverges from the germline sequence, so it may reflect a read error. The chain couples TRBV7-3 to TRBJ1-1; no definite D call. Looked up from germline, CDR1 is SGHTA and CDR2 is FQGTGA. CDR3 size: 13 residues. The CDR3 DNA follows: TGTGCCAGCAGCTTATCCCGGAACATTGAAGCTTTCTTT. Translating it yields CASSLSRNIEAFF.

This chain links TRBV19 with TRBJ1-1; D may be TRBD1 (5 bases). CDR1 is LNHDA, CDR2 SQIVND, per germline (reference sequence). The CDR3 is made up of 15 amino acids. Between the trimmed V and J ends, which lost 5 bases and 0 bases, there was a span of 13 bases. Here the CDR3 DNA reads TGTGCCAGTAGTTTCCAACCGACAGTGAACACTGAAGCTTTCTTT. It translates to CASSFQPTVNTEAFF.

The CDR3 DNA reads TGTGCCAGCAGCCCTACCAACAGGGTAGGGGACACCGGGGAGCTGTTTTTT. It is translated as CASSPTNRVGDTGELFF. The chain has TRBV7-6 and TRBJ2-2; D is possibly TRBD1 (6 bases). The germline V and J ends were trimmed by 5 bases and 3 bases, with 19 bases remaining between them. In germline, CDR1 is SGHVS, CDR2 FNYEAQ. The CDR3 runs 17 residues.

This clone was counted a single time. The chain carries TRBV7-2 and TRBJ2-5, with TRBD2 matching 8 bases. V gave up 3 bases and J gave up 4 bases; unmatched junction bases: 10. The CDR3 extends over 16 amino acids. Germline V gene lookup returns CDR1 SGHTA and CDR2 FQGNSA. CDR3 loop: CASSFPPMAGGETQYF. CDR3 coding DNA: TGTGCCAGCAGCTTCCCCCCCATGGCGGGGGGAGAGACCCAGTACTTC. The full variable domain, with the rest looked up from reference TRBV7-2 and TRBJ2-5, is GAGVSQSPSNKVTEKGKDVELRCDPISGHTALYWYRQSLGQGLEFLIYFQGNSAPDKSGLPSDRFSAERTGGSVSTLTIQRTQQEDSAVYLCASSFPPMAGGETQYFGPGTRLLVL.

This clone was counted only a few times. The genes are TRBV6-5 and TRBJ2-5, with 7 positions matching TRBD2. Trimming took 2 bases from V and 5 from J; bases not matched to a gene: 8. CDR3 size: 15 residues. CDR1 is MNHEY and CDR2 is SVGAGI in the germline V gene. The CDR3 DNA sequence: TGTGCCAGCAGTTACACGACTAGCAGCTCCGAGACCCAGTACTTC. Its translation is CASSYTTSSSETQYF.